The next 19 T cell receptor beta chains were all read from a single sample in a study of blood T cell repertoires in COVID-19. Measured with immunoSEQ multiplex PCR; TCRdb has only the in-frame clones, and not every one. The top ten hold around 2% of the sample, which has fewer than 250,000 clones, under 85% seen once. The sequenced material came from PBMCs or T cells enriched from blood (not recorded which). The receptors come from a man in his fifties or sixties who had recovered from COVID-19.

The CDR3 sequence: CASSHEQGAGANVLTF. The CDR3 DNA reads as TGTGCCAGCAGCCACGAGCAGGGGGCTGGGGCCAACGTCCTGACTTTC. The rearrangement links TRBV14 to TRBJ2-6; 7 positions match TRBD1. The CDR3 has 16 amino acids. Germline V gene sequence: CDR1 SGHDN, CDR2 FVKESK. V was clipped by 3 bases and J by 2 bases; unmatched bases: 4.

The V and J genes are TRBV4-3 and TRBJ1-1, with D perhaps TRBD1 (5 bases). The germline V gene has CDR1 LGHNA and CDR2 YSLEER. The CDR3 is made up of 14 amino acids. Trimming took off 4 bases at V and 0 bases at J, with 9 bases between the two ends. The CDR3 is CASSRRAMNTEAFF. The CDR3 DNA follows: TGCGCCAGCAGCCGCAGGGCCATGAACACTGAAGCTTTCTTT.

This chain connects TRBV11-1 to TRBJ2-7; possibly TRBD2 for D (5 bases). This CDR3 is built from 14 residues. CDR1 and CDR2 from the germline V gene are SGHAT and FQDESV (reference sequence). V lost 1 base and J lost 4, with 11 bases in between. CDR3 nucleotides: TGTGCCAGCAGCTTAGACGTGGGCGGGTACGAGCAGTACTTC. Its translation: CASSLDVGGYEQYF. The variable domain in full, with the rest retrieved from reference TRBV11-1 and TRBJ2-7, is EAEVAQSPRYKITEKSQAVAFWCDPISGHATLYWYRQILGQGPELLVQFQDESVVDDSQLPKDRFSAERLKGVDSTLKIQPAELGDSAMYLCASSLDVGGYEQYFGPGTRLTVT.

Of note for this clone: One end of the junction does not line up with germline, which may come from a read error. The same CDR3 also results from other DNA sequences found in this sample. The chain recombines TRBV19 with TRBJ2-7; 9 bases map to TRBD1. Germline-derived CDR1 and CDR2 are LNHDA and SQIVND (reference sequence). This CDR3 has 15 residues. The CDR3 DNA reads as TGTGCCAGTAGTGGACAGGGGACCCTCTCCTACGAGCAGTATTTC. As protein: CASSGQGTLSYEQYF.

CDR3 sequence reads: CASRERQQLYGYTF. DNA of the CDR3: TGTGCCAGCAGGGAAAGACAGCAACTCTATGGCTACACCTTC. V gene TRBV2 combines with J gene TRBJ1-2; D is perhaps TRBD1 (5 bases). The CDR3 is 14 amino acids. Germline V lookup: CDR1 SNHLY, CDR2 FYNNEI. V gave up 6 bases and J gave up 4 bases, with 15 bases separating them.

This CDR3 reads CASSQGPRSNQPQHF. CDR3 nucleotides: TGTGCCAGCAGCCAAGGTCCGCGGAGCAATCAGCCCCAGCATTTT. The chain carries TRBV3-1 (or the pseudogene TRBV3-2) and TRBJ1-5, with D uncertain. CDR1 and CDR2 from the germline V gene are LGHDT and YNNKEL (reference sequence). The germline V and J ends were trimmed by 1 base and 1 base, with 8 bases remaining between them. This CDR3 has 15 residues.

The chain recombines TRBV5-1 with TRBJ1-4; 9 positions match TRBD1. This CDR3 contains 15 residues. CDR1 is SGHRS, CDR2 YFSETQ, per germline. Unmatched junction bases numbered 6, after V lost 2 bases and J lost 7 bases. The CDR3 spells CASSLVLGQGEKLFF. The DNA for the CDR3 is TGCGCCAGCAGCTTAGTTCTGGGACAGGGTGAAAAACTGTTTTTT.

The V call is TRBV18, the J call TRBJ1-3; tentative D call: TRBD1 (5 bases). The ends were cut back, 2 bases at V and 5 bases at J, with 13 bases in the middle. The CDR3 runs 15 residues. CDR1 KGHSH and CDR2 LQKENI come from the germline V gene. The DNA of the CDR3 is TGTGCCAGCTCACCATCCGGGACTTACAGAAACACCATATATTTT. This codes for CASSPSGTYRNTIYF.

DNA of the CDR3: TGCAGTGCTAGTAAGCGGGGGGGCTTAGAGACCCAGTACTTC. It specifies CSASKRGGLETQYF. V is TRBV20-1 and J is TRBJ2-5; 10 nucleotides match TRBD2. Trimming took 3 bases from V and 4 from J; bases not matched to a gene: 5. This CDR3 has 14 amino acids. CDR1 DFQATT and CDR2 SNEGSKA come from the germline V gene (reference sequence).

The genes are TRBV6-6 and TRBJ2-7; D call uncertain. V dropped 8 bases and J dropped 2 bases, with 16 bases sitting between them. CDR3 size: 14 residues. Germline lookup yields CDR1 MNHNY and CDR2 SVGAGI (reference sequence). As DNA, the CDR3 is TGTGCCAGCCACCCCTCCGGGTTTCCCTACGAGCAGTACTTC. Protein: CASHPSGFPYEQYF.

This chain connects TRBV5-1 to TRBJ2-5; 8 nucleotides agree with TRBD1. Germline-derived CDR1 and CDR2 are SGHRS and YFSETQ. The CDR3 extends over 15 amino acids. J lost 0 bases, V lost 5 bases, and 6 bases had no gene match. The CDR3 bases are TGCGCCAGCAGTTGGGACAGGACTAACCAAGAGACCCAGTACTTC. The encoded protein is CASSWDRTNQETQYF.

The genes are TRBV15 and TRBJ1-2, with 7 positions matching TRBD1. This CDR3 region has 14 residues. After removal of 0 bases from V and 6 bases from J, the junction contained 4 bases not matched to a gene. The V gene's germline CDR1 is LNHNV and CDR2 YYDKDF (reference sequence). CDR3 nucleotides: TGTGCCACCAGCAGAGATGGGGACAGTGATGGCTACACCTTC. Translating it yields CATSRDGDSDGYTF. Looking up the rest from reference TRBV15 and TRBJ1-2 gives the full variable domain: DAMVIQNPRYQVTQFGKPVTLSCSQTLNHNVMYWYQQKSSQAPKLLFHYYDKDFNNEADTPDNFQSRRPNTSFCFLDIRSPGLGDTAMYLCATSRDGDSDGYTFGSGTRLTVV.

This clone was picked up one time. The chain links TRBV12-5 to TRBJ2-1; D unclear. The CDR3 has 13 amino acids. CDR1 and CDR2 from the germline V gene are LGHNT and FRNRAP. The V end lost 5 bases, the J end lost 6 bases, and 11 bases lay between the germline ends. CDR3 in amino acids: CASGPPRGNEQFF. For the CDR3, the DNA is TGTGCTAGTGGTCCCCCCCGAGGCAATGAGCAGTTCTTC.

This rearrangement joins TRBV12-5 to TRBJ1-3; 7 bases fit TRBD1. Germline-derived CDR1 and CDR2 are LGHNT and FRNRAP. With 0 bases clipped from V and 8 bases from J, the junction kept 4 bases outside the gene matches. The CDR3 has 14 amino acids. DNA for the CDR3: TGTGCTAGTGGTTTGGTGGGGACAGCTTACACCATATATTTT. Its translation is CASGLVGTAYTIYF.

This rearrangement joins TRBV7-2 to TRBJ2-7; the match to TRBD1 covers 8 bases. V was clipped by 5 bases and J by 0 bases; unmatched bases: 6. CDR1 is SGHTA, CDR2 FQGNSA, per germline. The CDR3 sequence is 15 residues long. This CDR3 is CASSLGQDGSYEQYF. The CDR3 DNA follows: TGTGCCAGCAGCCTGGGACAGGACGGCTCCTACGAGCAGTACTTC.

The chain carries TRBV5-8 and TRBJ2-3, with D tentatively TRBD1 (5 bases). The CDR3 runs to 14 residues. V lost 0 bases and J 2 bases, leaving 7 bases between the germline ends. Per germline, CDR1 SGHTS and CDR2 YDEGEE. Written as DNA, the CDR3 is TGTGCCAGCAGCTTGGACAGGCCCACAGATACGCAGTATTTT. Its translation is CASSLDRPTDTQYF.

Remarks on this clone: Other DNA sequences in the same sample also yield this CDR3. The chain carries TRBV2 and TRBJ1-3, with 8 bases aligning to TRBD1. The CDR3 totals 13 residues. CDR1 SNHLY and CDR2 FYNNEI come from the germline V gene. The junction had 1 base not matched to a gene; V was cut back by 5 bases and J by 4 bases. Here the CDR3 DNA reads TGTGCCAGCAGTCGGGACAGGGGAAACACCATATATTTT. This encodes CASSRDRGNTIYF.

This clone was detected only a few times. The rearrangement joins TRBV19 to TRBJ2-1; D gene uncertain. The length of the CDR3 is 11 residues. Germline CDR1 LNHDA, CDR2 SQIVND (reference sequence). With 7 bases removed from V and 2 bases from J, the gap between germline ends came to 3 bases. This CDR3 is CASTAYNEQFF. The CDR3 DNA sequence: TGTGCCAGTACGGCCTACAATGAGCAGTTCTTC.

The rearrangement joins TRBV24-1 to TRBJ2-5; perhaps TRBD1 as D (5 bases). The CDR3 consists of 14 residues. V lost 2 bases and J lost 0, with 6 bases in between. CDR1 KGHDR and CDR2 SFDVKD come from the germline V gene. The CDR3, as DNA: TGTGCCACCAGTGATTCAGGGTACCAAGAGACCCAGTACTTC. It encodes CATSDSGYQETQYF.